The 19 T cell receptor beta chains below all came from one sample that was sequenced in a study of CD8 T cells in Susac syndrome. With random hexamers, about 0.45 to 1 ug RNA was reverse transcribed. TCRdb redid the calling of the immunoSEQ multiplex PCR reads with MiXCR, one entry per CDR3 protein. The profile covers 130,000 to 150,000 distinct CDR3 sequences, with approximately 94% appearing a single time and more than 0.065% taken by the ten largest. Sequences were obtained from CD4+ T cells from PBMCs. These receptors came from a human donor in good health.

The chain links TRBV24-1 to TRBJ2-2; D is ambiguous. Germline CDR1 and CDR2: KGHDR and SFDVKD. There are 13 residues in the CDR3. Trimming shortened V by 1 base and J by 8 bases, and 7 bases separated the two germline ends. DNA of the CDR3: TGTGCCACCAGTGATTTTGCGTGGGGGGAGCTGTTTTTT. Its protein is CATSDFAWGELFF.

The CDR3 region is CASSIGAGVEQFF. As DNA, the CDR3 is TGTGCCAGTAGTATTGGAGCGGGAGTCGAGCAGTTCTTC. This chain uses TRBV19 with TRBJ2-1, with TRBD2 identical over 8 bases. Trimming at V came to 3 bases and at J to 10 bases, leaving 5 bases not matched to a gene. Germline CDR1 reads LNHDA; CDR2 reads SQIVND (reference sequence). The CDR3 totals 13 residues.

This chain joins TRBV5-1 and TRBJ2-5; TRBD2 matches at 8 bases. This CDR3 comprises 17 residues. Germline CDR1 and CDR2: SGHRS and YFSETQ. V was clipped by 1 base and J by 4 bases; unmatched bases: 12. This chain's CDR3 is CASSLSPNGGGAETQYF. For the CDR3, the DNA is TGCGCCAGCAGCTTGTCCCCTAACGGGGGGGGCGCAGAGACCCAGTACTTC.

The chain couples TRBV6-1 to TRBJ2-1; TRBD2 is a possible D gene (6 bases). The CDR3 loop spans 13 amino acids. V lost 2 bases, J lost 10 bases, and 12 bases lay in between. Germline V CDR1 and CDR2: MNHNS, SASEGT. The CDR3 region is CASSESSGLEQFF. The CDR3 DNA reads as TGTGCCAGCAGTGAATCGTCAGGACTAGAGCAGTTCTTC.

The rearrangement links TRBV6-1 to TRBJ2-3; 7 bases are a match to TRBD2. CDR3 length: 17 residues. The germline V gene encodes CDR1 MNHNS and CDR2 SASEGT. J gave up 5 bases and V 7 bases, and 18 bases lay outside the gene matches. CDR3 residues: CASTYPHTAGERDTQYF. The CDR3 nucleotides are TGTGCCAGCACCTATCCGCATACCGCGGGAGAGAGAGATACGCAGTATTTT.

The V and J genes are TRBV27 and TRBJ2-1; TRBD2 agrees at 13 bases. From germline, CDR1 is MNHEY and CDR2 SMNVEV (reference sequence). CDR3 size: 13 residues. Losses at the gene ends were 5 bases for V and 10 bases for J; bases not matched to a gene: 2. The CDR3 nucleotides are TGTGCCAGCAGTCGACTAGCGGGAGGAGAGCAGTTCTTC. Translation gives CASSRLAGGEQFF.

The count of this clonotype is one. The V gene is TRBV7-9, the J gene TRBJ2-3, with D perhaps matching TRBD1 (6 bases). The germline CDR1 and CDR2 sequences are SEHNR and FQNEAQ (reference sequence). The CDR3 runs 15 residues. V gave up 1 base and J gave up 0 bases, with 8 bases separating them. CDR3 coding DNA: TGTGCCAGCAGCTTAGGGACAGCTAGCACAGATACGCAGTATTTT. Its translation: CASSLGTASTDTQYF.

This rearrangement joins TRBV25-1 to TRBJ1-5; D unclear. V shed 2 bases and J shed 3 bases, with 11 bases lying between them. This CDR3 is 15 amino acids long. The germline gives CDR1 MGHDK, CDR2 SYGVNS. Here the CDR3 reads CASSEGVQFNQPQHF. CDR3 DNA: TGTGCCAGCAGTGAAGGGGTTCAGTTCAATCAGCCCCAGCATTTT.

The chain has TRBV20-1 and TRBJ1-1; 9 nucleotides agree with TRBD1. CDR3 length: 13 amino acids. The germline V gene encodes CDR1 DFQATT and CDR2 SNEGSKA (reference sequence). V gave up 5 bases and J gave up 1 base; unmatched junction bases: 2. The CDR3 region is CSAEQGANTEAFF. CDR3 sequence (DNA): TGCAGTGCTGAACAGGGGGCGAACACTGAAGCTTTCTTT.

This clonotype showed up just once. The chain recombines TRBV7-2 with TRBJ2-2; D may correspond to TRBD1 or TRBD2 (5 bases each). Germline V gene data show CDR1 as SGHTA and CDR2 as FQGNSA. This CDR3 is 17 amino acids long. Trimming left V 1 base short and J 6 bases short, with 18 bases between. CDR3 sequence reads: CASSLVGASLGAGELFF. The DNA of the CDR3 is TGTGCCAGCAGCTTAGTAGGGGCTAGCCTTGGGGCCGGGGAGCTGTTTTTT.

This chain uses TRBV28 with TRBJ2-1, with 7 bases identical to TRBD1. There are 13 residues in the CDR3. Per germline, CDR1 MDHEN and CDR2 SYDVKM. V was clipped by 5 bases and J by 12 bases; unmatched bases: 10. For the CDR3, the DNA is TGTGCCAGCAGTCCCCACAGGGGTTTGGGGCAGTTCTTC. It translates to CASSPHRGLGQFF.

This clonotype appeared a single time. CDR3 loop: CSAPPGLALESPYF. The CDR3 DNA follows: TGCAGTGCCCCCCCCGGACTAGCGCTAGAATCTCCTTACTTC. The genes are TRBV20-1 and TRBJ2-7, with 9 bases matching TRBD2. CDR1 and CDR2 from the germline V gene are DFQATT and SNEGSKA (reference sequence). The V gene end was trimmed by 6 bases and the J gene end by 13 bases; junction bases not matched to a gene: 19. The CDR3 is 14 amino acids.

The CDR3 loop is CETGFTGELFF. Here the CDR3 DNA reads TGCGAGACAGGGTTCACCGGGGAGCTGTTTTTT. This chain links TRBV29-1 with TRBJ2-2; 7 bases are a match to TRBD1. Germline lookup yields CDR1 SQVTM and CDR2 ANQGSEA. The CDR3 is made up of 11 amino acids.

The CDR3 DNA follows: TGTGCCAGCAGCCCTCGGACAGGGCTTCGTTCGAACTATGGCTACACCTTC. Encoded protein: CASSPRTGLRSNYGYTF. This chain links TRBV7-2 with TRBJ1-2; 8 positions agree with TRBD1. CDR3 size: 17 residues. The ends lost 5 bases at V and 2 bases at J; junction bases unmatched: 13. Germline assignment: CDR1 SGHTA and CDR2 FQGNSA.

CDR3 coding DNA: TGTGCCAGCACCCTCCTATCCACCCGGGAAAGTGATGGCTACACCTTC. Its protein is CASTLLSTRESDGYTF. This sequence joins TRBV6-6 and TRBJ1-2; no definite D call. Trimming removed 7 bases at V and 6 bases at J, with 24 bases between. CDR3 size: 16 residues. Germline-derived CDR1 and CDR2 are MNHNY and SVGAGI (reference sequence).

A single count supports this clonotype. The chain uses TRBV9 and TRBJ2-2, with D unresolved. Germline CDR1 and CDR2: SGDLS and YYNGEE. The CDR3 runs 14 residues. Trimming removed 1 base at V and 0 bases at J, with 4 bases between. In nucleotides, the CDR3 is TGTGCCAGCAGCGTAACCTCGAACACCGGGGAGCTGTTTTTT. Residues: CASSVTSNTGELFF. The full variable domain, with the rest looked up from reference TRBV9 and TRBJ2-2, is DSGVTQTPKHLITATGQRVTLRCSPRSGDLSVYWYQQSLDQGLQFLIQYYNGEERAKGNILERFSAQQFPDLHSELNLSSLELGDSALYFCASSVTSNTGELFFGEGSRLTVL.

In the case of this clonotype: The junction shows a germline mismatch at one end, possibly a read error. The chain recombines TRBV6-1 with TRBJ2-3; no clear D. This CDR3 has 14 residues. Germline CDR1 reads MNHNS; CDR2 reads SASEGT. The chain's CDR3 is CASREAPSTDTQYF. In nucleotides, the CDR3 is TGTGCCAGCAGGGAAGCCCCTAGCACAGATACGCAGTATTTT.

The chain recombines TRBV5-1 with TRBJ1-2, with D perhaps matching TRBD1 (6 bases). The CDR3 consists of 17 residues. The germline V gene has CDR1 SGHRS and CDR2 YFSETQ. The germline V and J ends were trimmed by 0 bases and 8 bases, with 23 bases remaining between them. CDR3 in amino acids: CASSLGTVGQWTRGYTF. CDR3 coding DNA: TGCGCCAGCAGCTTGGGCACCGTAGGACAGTGGACGAGGGGCTACACCTTC.

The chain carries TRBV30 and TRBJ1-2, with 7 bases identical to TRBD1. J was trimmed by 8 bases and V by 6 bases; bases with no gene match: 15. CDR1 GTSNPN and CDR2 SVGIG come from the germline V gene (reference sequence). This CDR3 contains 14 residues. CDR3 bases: TGTGCCTGTCAAGGACAGGCCGGGCGTTGGGGCTACACCTTC. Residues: CACQGQAGRWGYTF.